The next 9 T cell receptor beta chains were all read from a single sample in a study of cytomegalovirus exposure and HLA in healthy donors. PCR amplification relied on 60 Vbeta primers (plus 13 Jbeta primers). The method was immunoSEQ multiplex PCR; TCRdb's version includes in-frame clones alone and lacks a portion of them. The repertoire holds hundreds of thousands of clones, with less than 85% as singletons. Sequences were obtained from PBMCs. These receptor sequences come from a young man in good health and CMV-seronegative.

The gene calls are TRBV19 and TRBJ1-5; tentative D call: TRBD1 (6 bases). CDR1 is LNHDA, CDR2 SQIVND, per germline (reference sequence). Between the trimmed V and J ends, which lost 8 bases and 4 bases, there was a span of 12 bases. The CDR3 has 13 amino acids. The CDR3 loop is CASSGQQNQPQHF. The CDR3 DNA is TGTGCCAGTTCAGGACAGCAAAATCAGCCCCAGCATTTT.

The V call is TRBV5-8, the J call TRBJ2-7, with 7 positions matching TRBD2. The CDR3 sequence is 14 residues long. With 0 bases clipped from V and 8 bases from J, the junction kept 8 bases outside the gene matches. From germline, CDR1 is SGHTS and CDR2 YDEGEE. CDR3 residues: CASSLANGGRKQYF. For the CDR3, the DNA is TGTGCCAGCAGCTTGGCGAACGGGGGGAGAAAGCAGTACTTC.

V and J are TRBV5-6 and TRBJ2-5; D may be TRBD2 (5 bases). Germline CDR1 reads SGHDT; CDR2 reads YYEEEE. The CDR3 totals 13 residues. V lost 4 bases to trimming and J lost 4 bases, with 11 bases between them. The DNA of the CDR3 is TGTGCCAGCAGCCATGGTGCGGGAGAGACCCAGTACTTC. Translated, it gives CASSHGAGETQYF.

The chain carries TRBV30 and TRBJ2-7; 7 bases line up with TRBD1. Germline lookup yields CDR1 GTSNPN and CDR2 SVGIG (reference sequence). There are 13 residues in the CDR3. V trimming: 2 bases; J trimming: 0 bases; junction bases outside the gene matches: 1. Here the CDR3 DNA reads TGTGCCTGGAGTCGGGACAGCTCCTACGAGCAGTACTTC. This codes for CAWSRDSSYEQYF. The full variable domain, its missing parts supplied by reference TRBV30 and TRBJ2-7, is SQTIHQWPATLVQPVGSPLSLECTVEGTSNPNLYWYRQAAGRGLQLLFYSVGIGQISSEVPQNLSASRPQDRQFILSSKKLLLSDSGFYLCAWSRDSSYEQYFGPGTRLTVT.

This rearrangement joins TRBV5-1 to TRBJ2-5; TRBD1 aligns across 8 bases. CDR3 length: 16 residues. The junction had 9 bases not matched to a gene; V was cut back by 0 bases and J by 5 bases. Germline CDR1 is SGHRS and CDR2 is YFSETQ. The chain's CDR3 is CASSLDRTGKLETQYF. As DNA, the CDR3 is TGCGCCAGCAGCTTGGATCGGACAGGGAAATTGGAGACCCAGTACTTC.

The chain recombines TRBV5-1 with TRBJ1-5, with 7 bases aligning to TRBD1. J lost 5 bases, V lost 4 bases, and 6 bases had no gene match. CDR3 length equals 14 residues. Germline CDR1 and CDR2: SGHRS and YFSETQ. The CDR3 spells CASSPTGADQPQHF. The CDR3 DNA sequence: TGCGCCAGCAGCCCCACAGGGGCTGATCAGCCCCAGCATTTT.

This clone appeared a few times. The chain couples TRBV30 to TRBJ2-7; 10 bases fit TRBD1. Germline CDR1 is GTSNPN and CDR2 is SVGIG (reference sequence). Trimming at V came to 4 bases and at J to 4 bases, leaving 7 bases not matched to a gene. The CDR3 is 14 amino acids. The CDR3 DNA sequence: TGTGCCTGGACAACCGGGACAGGGGCGTACGAGCAGTACTTC. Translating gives CAWTTGTGAYEQYF.

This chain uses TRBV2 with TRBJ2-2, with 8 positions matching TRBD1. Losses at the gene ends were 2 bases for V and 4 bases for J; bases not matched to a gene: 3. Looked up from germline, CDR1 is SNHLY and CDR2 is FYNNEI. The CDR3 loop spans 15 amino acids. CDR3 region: CASSEQGAGTGELFF. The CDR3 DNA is TGTGCCAGCAGTGAACAGGGGGCGGGCACCGGGGAGCTGTTTTTT.

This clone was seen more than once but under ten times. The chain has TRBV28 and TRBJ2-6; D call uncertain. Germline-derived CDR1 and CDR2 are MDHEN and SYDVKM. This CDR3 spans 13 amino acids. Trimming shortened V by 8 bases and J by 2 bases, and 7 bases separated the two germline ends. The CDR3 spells CASAAAGANVLTF. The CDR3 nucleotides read TGTGCCAGCGCGGCGGCTGGGGCCAACGTCCTGACTTTC. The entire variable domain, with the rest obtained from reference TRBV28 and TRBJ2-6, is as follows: DVKVTQSSRYLVKRTGEKVFLECVQDMDHENMFWYRQDPGLGLRLIYFSYDVKMKEKGDIPEGYSVSREKKERFSLILESASTNQTSMYLCASAAAGANVLTFGAGSRLTVL.